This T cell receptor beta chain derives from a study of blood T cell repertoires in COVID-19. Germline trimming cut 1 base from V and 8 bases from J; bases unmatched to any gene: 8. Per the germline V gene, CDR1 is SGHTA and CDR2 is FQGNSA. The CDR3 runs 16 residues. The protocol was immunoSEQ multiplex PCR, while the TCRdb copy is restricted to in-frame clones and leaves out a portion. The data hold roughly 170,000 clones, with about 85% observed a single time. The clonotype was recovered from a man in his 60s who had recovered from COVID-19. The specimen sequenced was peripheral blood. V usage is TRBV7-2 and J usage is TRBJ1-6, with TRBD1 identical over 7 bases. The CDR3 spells CASSLGTGPLDSPLHF. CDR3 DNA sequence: TGTGCCAGCAGCTTAGGGACAGGACCCTTAGATTCACCCCTCCACTTT.